This T cell receptor beta chain was recorded in a study of blood T cells in healthy people across ages. Germline loops: CDR1 SGDLS, CDR2 YYNGEE. V lost 3 bases, J lost 4 bases, and 6 bases stayed unmatched. The CDR3 has 14 amino acids. With a J-beta primer mix and a sample-barcoded 5' primer, a second PCR ran about 7 to 11 cycles. At least 3 million CDR3-containing paired-end reads were obtained per sample. TCRdb called the 5' RACE reads again in MiXCR, with one record for every CDR3 protein. This table holds over a million distinct CDR3 sequences, 35% to 45% found once. The TCR sequence derives from a woman under 30 in good health. The gene calls are TRBV9 and TRBJ1-2; 7 positions agree with TRBD1. Source material: blood. The CDR3 here is CASSGRDSSYGYTF. CDR3 sequence (DNA): TGTGCCAGCAGCGGCCGGGACAGTTCCTATGGCTACACCTTC. Combining the CDR3 with reference TRBV9 and TRBJ1-2 gives the whole variable domain DSGVTQTPKHLITATGQRVTLRCSPRSGDLSVYWYQQSLDQGLQFLIQYYNGEERAKGNILERFSAQQFPDLHSELNLSSLELGDSALYFCASSGRDSSYGYTFGSGTRLTVV.